This TCR beta chain was profiled in a study of T cells after posttransplantation cyclophosphamide. Study results and limitations: TRB clonality was highly associated with recipient CMV seropositivity and reactivation. Blood and skin or GI T cell repertoires showed limited TRB overlap. Later blood repertoires were often dominated by clones from the donor CD8+ memory compartment.

Per germline, CDR1 SQVTM and CDR2 ANQGSEA. V lost 4 bases and J 7 bases, leaving 16 bases between the germline ends. The CDR3 spans 13 residues. Turning to this clone: Its antigen is unknown.

Clones were read by immunoSEQ multiplex PCR, and TCRdb kept only the in-frame ones, dropping some. Among over 5,500 clones listed, 95% to 98% were seen once. The sequenced sample consisted of naive CD8+ T cells sorted from PBMCs. The chain links TRBV29-1 to TRBJ1-1, with D perhaps matching TRBD1 (6 bases). The clonotype was recovered from a woman younger than 45 in good health and a related stem cell transplant donor. The CDR3 bases are TGCAGCGTTGGAGAGGTGGGGGCGGGTGAAGCTTTCTTT. Protein product: CSVGEVGAGEAFF.